The sequence of this T cell receptor beta chain was determined in a study of identical twins. This clonotype has at least ten counts. In TCRdb, the 5' RACE reads were re-called with MiXCR into one record per CDR3 protein. Among around 340,000 distinct CDR3 sequences listed, over 9% were seen once. CDR1 and CDR2 from the germline V gene are MNHEY and SVGEGT. Trimming shortened V by 0 bases and J by 7 bases, and 4 bases separated the two germline ends. CDR3 length: 12 amino acids. All donors comprised healthy Caucasians. The same sample was also studied in work on yellow fever vaccine responses in identical twins. From that second work: The T cell response to vaccination in identical twins was reportedly partly convergent and partly personalized.

The sequenced material came from CD8+ T cells sorted from blood. This sequence was found in a woman aged 18-29 years in good health. The chain carries TRBV6-2 or TRBV6-3 and TRBJ2-1; D is ambiguous. CDR3 in DNA: TGTGCCAGCAGTTACTCGAGGAATGAGCAGTTCTTC. It specifies CASSYSRNEQFF.